These T cell receptor beta chains were read from a single sample in a study of shared clonotypes between healthy human individuals. Here immunoSEQ multiplex PCR was the method, and the copy in TCRdb shows in-frame clones only, minus some. The profile shows 530,000 or so clones, almost 80% of them singletons. Input material: PBMCs. The receptors shown here come from a woman between 35 and 50 years old in good health. Some clones in this sample may be carry-over from other donors' samples. The CDR3 runs from the conserved cysteine through the conserved F or W. The order of the fields is D gene, clone size, J gene, V gene, CDR3 DNA, CDR3 protein. The D gene is left open where the match is weak. Some rows mark clone size as missing; the rest say once, few, many or name a class of expanded clone.

>TRBD1|.|TRBJ2-1|TRBV2
TGTGCCAGCACCCCTGGGGGGACAGGGAATATCAGAGAGCAGTTCTTC
CASTPGGTGNIREQFF
>.|.|TRBJ1-4|TRBV29-1
TGCAGCGTTGCGGAGTCAACTAATGAAAAACTGTTTTTT
CSVAESTNEKLFF
>TRBD2|.|TRBJ2-2|TRBV25-1
TGTGCCAGCAGTGACCCAGAGCGGGAAAACACCGGGGAGCTGTTTTTT
CASSDPERENTGELFF
>TRBD1|.|TRBJ2-5|TRBV5-4
TGTGCCAGCAGCAGTAGGACAGGCGGGGAGACCCAGTACTTC
CASSSRTGGETQYF
>TRBD2|.|TRBJ2-1|TRBV28
TGTGCCAGCAGTACACGGACTAGCGGAAACTACAATGAGCAGTTCTTC
CASSTRTSGNYNEQFF
>.|.|TRBJ2-3|TRBV5-4
TGTGCCAGCAGCATACAGAGAGGGGCTCGCGAAGATACGCAGTATTTT
CASSIQRGAREDTQYF
>TRBD2|.|TRBJ2-6|TRBV9
TGTGCCAGCAGCCCGACGGGAGGTTCCGGGGCCAACGTCCTGACTTTC
CASSPTGGSGANVLTF
>.|few|TRBJ1-5|TRBV28
TGTGCCAGCAGTAGGGTTTCGTTCAATCAGCCCCAGCATTTT
CASSRVSFNQPQHF
>TRBD1|.|TRBJ2-2|TRBV6-5
TGTGCCAGCAGCACAGGGGTCGCGAACACCGGGGAGCTGTTTTTT
CASSTGVANTGELFF
>.|.|TRBJ2-7|TRBV9
TGTGCCAGCAGCCCAACCGGAGGGGTGGGCTACGAGCAGTACTTC
CASSPTGGVGYEQYF
>.|.|TRBJ2-7|TRBV28
TGTGCCAGCAGTTTAGAGGGATCCTACGAGCAGTACTTC
CASSLEGSYEQYF
>.|many|TRBJ1-5|TRBV30
TGTGCCTGGACCCGGGACCTCAATCAGCCCCAGCATTTT
CAWTRDLNQPQHF
>.|.|TRBJ2-7|TRBV5-1
TGCGCCAGCAGCTTGGACCCTAGCTCGGGATCCTACGAGCAGTACTTC
CASSLDPSSGSYEQYF
>TRBD1|.|TRBJ2-7|TRBV7-3
TGTGCCAGCAGCTTAGCCGGGACAGGGGCCTCCTACGAGCAGTACTTC
CASSLAGTGASYEQYF
>.|.|TRBJ1-1|TRBV19
TGTGCCAGTAGTATAGCAGTGGGGCCTTGGGAAGCTTTCTTT
CASSIAVGPWEAFF
>.|.|TRBJ2-5|TRBV6-4
TGTGCCAGCAGTCAAGTTAAGAGAAGGACCCAGTACTTC
CASSQVKRRTQYF
>TRBD2|.|TRBJ2-1|TRBV6-1
TGTGCCAGCAGAGGGACTAGCGGGAGTAATGAGCAGTTCTTC
CASRGTSGSNEQFF
>.|once|TRBJ2-1|TRBV29-1
TGCAGCGTTGAGAACGAGAGAAAGAATGAGCAGTTCTTC
CSVENERKNEQFF